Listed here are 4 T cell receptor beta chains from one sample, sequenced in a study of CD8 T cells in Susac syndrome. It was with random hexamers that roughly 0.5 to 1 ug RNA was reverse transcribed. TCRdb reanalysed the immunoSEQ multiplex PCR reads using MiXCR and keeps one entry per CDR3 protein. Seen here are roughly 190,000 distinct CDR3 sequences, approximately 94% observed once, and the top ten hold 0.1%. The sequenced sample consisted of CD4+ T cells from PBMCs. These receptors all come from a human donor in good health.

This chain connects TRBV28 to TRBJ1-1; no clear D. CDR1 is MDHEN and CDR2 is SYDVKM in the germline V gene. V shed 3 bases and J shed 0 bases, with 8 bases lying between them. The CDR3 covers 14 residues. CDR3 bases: TGTGCCAGCAGTTTTCGACTCGTGAACACTGAAGCTTTCTTT. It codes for CASSFRLVNTEAFF.

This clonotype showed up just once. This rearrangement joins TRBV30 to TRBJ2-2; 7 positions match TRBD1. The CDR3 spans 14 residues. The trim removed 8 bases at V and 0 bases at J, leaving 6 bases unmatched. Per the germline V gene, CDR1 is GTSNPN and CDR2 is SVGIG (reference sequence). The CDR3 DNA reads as TGTGCCGCACAGGGGCCCTCGAACACCGGGGAGCTGTTTTTT. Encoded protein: CAAQGPSNTGELFF.

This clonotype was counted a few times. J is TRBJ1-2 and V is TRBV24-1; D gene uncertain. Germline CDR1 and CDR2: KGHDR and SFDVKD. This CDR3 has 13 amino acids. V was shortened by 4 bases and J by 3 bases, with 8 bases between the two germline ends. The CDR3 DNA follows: TGTGCCACCAGTGACCGCCGTGACTATGGCTACACCTTC. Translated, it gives CATSDRRDYGYTF.

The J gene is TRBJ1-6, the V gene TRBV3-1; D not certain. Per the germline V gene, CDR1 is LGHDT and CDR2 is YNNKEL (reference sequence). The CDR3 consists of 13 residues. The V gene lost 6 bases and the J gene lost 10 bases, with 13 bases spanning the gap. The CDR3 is CASSPRIVSPLHF. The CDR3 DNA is TGTGCCAGCAGTCCTAGAATAGTGTCACCCCTCCACTTT.